Many counts were recorded for the clone carrying this T cell receptor beta chain. This specimen comes from a study of Graves' ophthalmopathy and Graves' hyperthyroidism. This CDR3 has 14 amino acids. Germline trimming cut 5 bases from V and 4 bases from J; bases unmatched to any gene: 5. Germline CDR1 SNHLY, CDR2 FYNNEI. RNA served as the template for amplifying TCR beta CDR3 regions. Second-round multiplex PCR came after a first-round RT-PCR that employed HTBI primers. TCRdb re-derived calls from the multiplex PCR reads in MiXCR, one entry per CDR3 protein. The data contain about 390,000 distinct CDR3 sequences, roughly 15% of them seen just once; the ten biggest clones take up 2.4%.

The sequenced material came from peripheral blood. This chain joins TRBV2 and TRBJ1-5, with 7 bases that match TRBD1. The sequence was obtained from an adult woman with stable Graves' hyperthyroidism. CDR3 residues: CASSWDSANQPQHF. CDR3 sequence (DNA): TGTGCCAGCAGTTGGGACAGCGCAAATCAGCCCCAGCATTTT.